These 13 T cell receptor beta chains were sequenced from one sample in a study of T-cell memory formation after mild COVID-19 (dated by TCRdb to 2020 to 2022). The library was built by means of 5' RACE. For sequencing, an Illumina NovaSeq 6000 was employed. The public reads were reanalyzed by TCRdb: fastp trimming at Q25, MiXCR alignment, in-frame beta chains only. A single entry per CDR3 protein holds the most common genes and DNA from its merged rows. The sample table shows 550,000 to 600,000 distinct CDR3 sequences, and 15% to 20% are seen once. The ten most abundant clones make up about 7.4% of the sample. The material sequenced was PBMCs or a T cell subset sorted from them (not recorded which). The receptors were gathered from an adult woman who had mild COVID-19 (a few samples of this study predate the infection). The sample titles of this study are shuffled in the database, so cell type and time point are left out; the donor was told from shared clones.

This clonotype was seen only a few times. The CDR3 loop reads CASSTGSGLADTQYF. Written as DNA, the CDR3 is TGCGCCAGCAGCACTGGCTCGGGACTAGCGGATACGCAGTATTTT. The V call is TRBV5-1, the J call TRBJ2-3; TRBD2 agrees at 10 bases. Trimming at V came to 4 bases and at J to 6 bases, leaving 8 bases not matched to a gene. The CDR3 is 15 residues long. Germline-derived CDR1 and CDR2 are SGHRS and YFSETQ. Drawing the rest from reference TRBV5-1 and TRBJ2-3, the complete variable domain is KAGVTQTPRYLIKTRGQQVTLSCSPISGHRSVSWYQQTPGQGLQFLFEYFSETQRNKGNFPGRFSGRQFSNSRSEMNVSTLELGDSALYLCASSTGSGLADTQYFGPGTRLTVL.

This clonotype has ten or more counts. The chain couples TRBV6-4 to TRBJ2-5, with 7 nucleotides matching TRBD2. Per germline, CDR1 MRHNA and CDR2 SNTAGT. This CDR3 region has 13 residues. Trimming at V came to 6 bases and at J to 5 bases, leaving 6 bases not matched to a gene. The CDR3 DNA reads TGTGCCAGCAGCCGGGAGGACCGGGAGACCCAGTACTTC. Translation gives CASSREDRETQYF.

V is TRBV2 and J is TRBJ1-4; the D gene is possibly TRBD1 (6 bases). Germline CDR1 is SNHLY and CDR2 is FYNNEI. CDR3 size: 15 residues. Deletions cut 6 bases from V and 2 bases from J, with 13 bases between. This chain's CDR3 is CASRDTGSTNEKLFF. The CDR3 DNA reads TGTGCCAGCAGAGATACAGGGAGCACTAATGAAAAACTGTTTTTT. Combining the CDR3 with reference TRBV2 and TRBJ1-4 gives the whole variable domain EPEVTQTPSHQVTQMGQEVILRCVPISNHLYFYWYRQILGQKVEFLVSFYNNEISEKSEIFDDQFSVERPDGSNFTLKIRSTKLEDSAMYFCASRDTGSTNEKLFFGSGTQLSVL.

This clonotype was recorded a few times. The CDR3 region is CASSQTTGAYGYTF. CDR3 nucleotide sequence: TGTGCCAGCAGTCAGACCACAGGGGCTTATGGCTACACCTTC. The V call is TRBV13, the J call TRBJ1-2; 7 positions match TRBD1. V lost 6 bases, J lost 5 bases, and 9 bases stayed unmatched. This CDR3 region has 14 residues. Germline V gives CDR1 PRHDT, CDR2 FYEKMQ (reference sequence).

This clonotype was recorded a few times. The chain is built from TRBV2 and TRBJ2-3, with D perhaps matching TRBD2 (5 bases). Per germline, CDR1 SNHLY and CDR2 FYNNEI. The CDR3 is 15 residues long. V was shortened by 4 bases and J by 4 bases, with 15 bases between the two germline ends. CDR3 nucleotide sequence: TGTGCCAGCAGTGGGGTCCCGGACTCCGCAGATACGCAGTATTTT. Its protein is CASSGVPDSADTQYF.

There are a few counts of this clonotype. V is TRBV5-1 and J is TRBJ2-1; D not resolved. The CDR3 contains 15 residues. Germline loops: CDR1 SGHRS, CDR2 YFSETQ. Trimming stripped 2 bases from V and 5 bases from J, with 14 bases between. The CDR3 DNA reads as TGCGCCAGCAGCTTACGGCCTGACGGAAACAATGAGCAGTTCTTC. This gives the protein CASSLRPDGNNEQFF.

The chain carries TRBV7-2 and TRBJ2-1; 8 bases are a match to TRBD2. Looked up from germline, CDR1 is SGHTA and CDR2 is FQGNSA. This CDR3 contains 14 residues. V dropped 5 bases and J dropped 9; count of bases not matched to a gene: 9. The CDR3 DNA reads as TGTGCCAGCAGCCCGGGGATGGCGGGGGGTGAGCAGTTCTTC. This codes for CASSPGMAGGEQFF.

The rearrangement links TRBV7-2 to TRBJ1-1; 9 nucleotides align to TRBD1. The CDR3 length is 15 residues. Germline loops: CDR1 SGHTA, CDR2 FQGNSA. The V gene end was trimmed by 5 bases and the J gene end by 0 bases; junction bases not matched to a gene: 4. The CDR3 DNA reads TGTGCCAGCAGCCCACAGGGGGCGATGAACACTGAAGCTTTCTTT. It specifies CASSPQGAMNTEAFF.

V usage is TRBV20-1 and J usage is TRBJ2-1; D is possibly TRBD1 (6 bases). Trimming removed 6 bases at V and 6 bases at J, with 12 bases between. CDR3 length equals 12 residues. The germline gives CDR1 DFQATT, CDR2 SNEGSKA (reference sequence). This CDR3 is CSARDRRNEQFF. The CDR3 DNA is TGCAGTGCCCGCGACAGGCGCAATGAGCAGTTCTTC.

A few counts support this clonotype. The chain joins TRBV7-9 to TRBJ2-3, with 14 bases fitting TRBD2. The V segment lost 5 bases and the J segment 6 bases; nucleotides outside the gene matches: 13. CDR1 is SEHNR and CDR2 is FQNEAQ in the germline V gene (reference sequence). The length of the CDR3 is 18 residues. Here the CDR3 reads CASSLGLAGEFAWDTQYF. CDR3 DNA sequence: TGTGCCAGCAGCCTGGGACTAGCGGGAGAGTTTGCGTGGGATACGCAGTATTTT.

A few counts support this clonotype. The chain is built from TRBV20-1 and TRBJ2-1; TRBD2 is a possible D gene (6 bases). This CDR3 has 14 amino acids. Germline CDR1 is DFQATT and CDR2 is SNEGSKA (reference sequence). V dropped 1 base and J dropped 2 bases, with 9 bases sitting between them. CDR3 in amino acids: CSARGLDAYNEQFF. CDR3 DNA: TGCAGTGCTAGAGGACTAGACGCCTACAATGAGCAGTTCTTC.

J is TRBJ1-6 and V is TRBV7-2; 10 bases are a match to TRBD1. V lost 0 bases, J lost 7 bases, and 3 bases stayed unmatched. The CDR3 is made up of 16 amino acids. Germline CDR1 reads SGHTA; CDR2 reads FQGNSA. The CDR3 nucleotides read TGTGCCAGCAGCTTAGCGCGGACAGGGGGGAATTCACCCCTCCACTTT. It translates to CASSLARTGGNSPLHF.

This chain joins TRBV7-2 and TRBJ2-1; D possibly corresponds to TRBD1 (6 bases). The germline gives CDR1 SGHTA, CDR2 FQGNSA. Trimming removed 5 bases from V and 9 bases from J, with 11 bases in between. The CDR3 runs 12 residues. The chain's CDR3 is CASSLDRAEQFF. The DNA for the CDR3 is TGTGCCAGCAGCCTGGACAGAGCTGAGCAGTTCTTC.